A selection of T cell receptor beta chains follows, all from one sample in a study of blood T cells in healthy people across ages. TCRdb used MiXCR to reprocess the 5' RACE reads, holding one entry per CDR3 protein. In the table there are about 750,000 distinct CDR3 sequences, 53% of which are singletons. The sequenced sample consisted of blood. The receptors here all came from a man aged 80 or over in good health. CDR3s include the opening cysteine and the closing phenylalanine or tryptophan. D genes are given only for firm matches. Size is stated for part of the rows, as once, few or many counts, or as a class when the clone is expanded.

d_call	v_call	j_call	clone_size	cdr3_nt	cdr3_aa
NA	TRBV6-6	TRBJ2-7	NA	TGTGCCAGCAGTTACTCGGGACCGCCTACTTTCACCTACGAGCAGTACTTC	CASSYSGPPTFTYEQYF
NA	TRBV10-3	TRBJ2-5	few	TGTGCCATCAGTGTTGTTTTGGGCACACAGTACTTC	CAISVVLGTQYF
NA	TRBV28	TRBJ2-1	NA	TGTGCCAGCAGTTTTTCGGCGGTGAATGAGCAGTTCTTC	CASSFSAVNEQFF
NA	TRBV10-1	TRBJ1-6	NA	TGCGCCAGCAGTGAGTCAAGGGGTTCACCCCTCCACTTT	CASSESRGSPLHF
NA	TRBV11-3	TRBJ2-5	few	TGTGCCAGCAGCCTGGGGGACACGATCAGTGAGACCCAGTACTTC	CASSLGDTISETQYF
TRBD1	TRBV25-1	TRBJ1-5	NA	TGTGCCAGCAGTGATCAGGGGGCGAAACAGCCCCAGCATTTT	CASSDQGAKQPQHF
TRBD1	TRBV7-2	TRBJ2-7	once	TGTGCCAGCAGCTTAGGACAGGGAAGGCAGTACTTC	CASSLGQGRQYF
TRBD2	TRBV29-1	TRBJ2-1	once	TGCACCGGGGGTAAGATAGCGGGAGTAGAAGGTGAGCAGTTCTTC	CTGGKIAGVEGEQFF
NA	TRBV6-6	TRBJ2-5	NA	TGTGCCAGCAGTTACGCGAACAGACAAGAGACCCAGTACTTC	CASSYANRQETQYF
TRBD1	TRBV25-1	TRBJ1-2	NA	TGTGCCAGCAGTGCCGCAGGGGGCGCGGGTGGCTACACCTTC	CASSAAGGAGGYTF
NA	TRBV10-3	TRBJ2-1	NA	TGTGCCATCAGTGGAGGGGTCTATGAGCAGTTCTTC	CAISGGVYEQFF
TRBD2	TRBV5-4	TRBJ2-3	NA	TGTGCCAGCAGCATGGGACTAGCGGCCGCAGGGGATACGCAGTATTTT	CASSMGLAAAGDTQYF
TRBD1	TRBV7-2	TRBJ2-7	few	TGTGCCAGCAGCCCCCACAGGGGACGGGCCTACGAGCAGTACTTC	CASSPHRGRAYEQYF
NA	TRBV29-1	TRBJ2-1	NA	TGCAGAGACGGATATACAGAGCACGAGCAGTTCTTC	CRDGYTEHEQFF
TRBD2	TRBV29-1	TRBJ2-5	few	TGCAGCGTTCGGGGGGGGCAGGGCGAAGAGACCCAGTACTTC	CSVRGGQGEETQYF
NA	TRBV12-3/TRBV12-4	TRBJ2-3	few	TGTGCCAGCTGCCGGGGAGATACGCAGTATTTT	CASCRGDTQYF
NA	TRBV12-3/TRBV12-4	TRBJ2-3	NA	TGTGCCAGCAGGGGCCTCTACACAGATACGCAGTATTTT	CASRGLYTDTQYF
NA	TRBV28	TRBJ2-1	NA	TGTGCCAGCAGTTTCCCGGGACCGCCCAATGAGCAGTTCTTC	CASSFPGPPNEQFF
NA	TRBV20-1	TRBJ2-5	NA	TGCAGTGCTAGGGGGACCAGCCCCTCTACCTGGGAGACCCAGTACTTC	CSARGTSPSTWETQYF
TRBD2	TRBV4-2	TRBJ2-3	few	TGTGCCAGCAGCCAACCCGGGACTAGCGGTGGATACGCGTATTTT	CASSQPGTSGGYAYF